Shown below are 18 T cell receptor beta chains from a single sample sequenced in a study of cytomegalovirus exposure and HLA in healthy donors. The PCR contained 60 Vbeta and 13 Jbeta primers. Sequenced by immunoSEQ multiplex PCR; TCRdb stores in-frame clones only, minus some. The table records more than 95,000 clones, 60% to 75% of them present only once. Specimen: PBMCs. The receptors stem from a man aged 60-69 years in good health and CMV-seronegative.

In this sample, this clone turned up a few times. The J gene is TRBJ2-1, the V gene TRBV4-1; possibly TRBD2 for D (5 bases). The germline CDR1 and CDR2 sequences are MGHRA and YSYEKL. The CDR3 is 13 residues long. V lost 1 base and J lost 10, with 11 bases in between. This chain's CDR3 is CASSQGLAREQFF. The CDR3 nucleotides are TGCGCCAGCAGCCAAGGGTTAGCGAGAGAGCAGTTCTTC.

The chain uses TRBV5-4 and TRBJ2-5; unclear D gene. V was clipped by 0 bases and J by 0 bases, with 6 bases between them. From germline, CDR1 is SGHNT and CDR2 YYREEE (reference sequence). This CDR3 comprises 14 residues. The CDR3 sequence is CASSLDSDQETQYF. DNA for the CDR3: TGTGCCAGCAGCTTGGACAGTGACCAAGAGACCCAGTACTTC.

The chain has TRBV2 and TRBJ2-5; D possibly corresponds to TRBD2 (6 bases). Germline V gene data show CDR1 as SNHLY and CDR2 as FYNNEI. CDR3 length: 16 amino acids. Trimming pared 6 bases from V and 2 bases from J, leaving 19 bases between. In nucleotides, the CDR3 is TGTGCCAGCAGCCCCAGAGGCGGGATGGGTCAAGAGACCCAGTACTTC. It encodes CASSPRGGMGQETQYF.

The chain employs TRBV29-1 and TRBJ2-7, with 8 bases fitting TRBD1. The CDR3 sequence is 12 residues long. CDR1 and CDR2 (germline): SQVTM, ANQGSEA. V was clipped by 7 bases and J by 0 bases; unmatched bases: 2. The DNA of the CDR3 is TGCAGCGGAGGACAGGGCTCCTACGAGCAGTACTTC. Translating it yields CSGGQGSYEQYF.

The CDR3 coding sequence is TGCAGCGTCCGCGGGGGGAAAGAGACCCAGTACTTC. Translating it yields CSVRGGKETQYF. The chain combines TRBV29-1 with TRBJ2-5, with TRBD2 matching over 8 bases. Germline V gene lookup returns CDR1 SQVTM and CDR2 ANQGSEA. V dropped 6 bases and J dropped 3; count of bases not matched to a gene: 3. This CDR3 comprises 12 residues.

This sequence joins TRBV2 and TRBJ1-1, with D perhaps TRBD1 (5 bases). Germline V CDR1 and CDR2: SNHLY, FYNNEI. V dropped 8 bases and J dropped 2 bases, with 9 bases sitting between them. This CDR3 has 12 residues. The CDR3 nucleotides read TGTGCCAGCGCGGGGCAAAACACTGAAGCTTTCTTT. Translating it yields CASAGQNTEAFF.

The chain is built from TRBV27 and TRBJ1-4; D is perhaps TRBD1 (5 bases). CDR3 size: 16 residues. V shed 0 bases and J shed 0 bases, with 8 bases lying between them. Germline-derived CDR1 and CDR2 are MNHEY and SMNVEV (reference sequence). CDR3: CASSLSGGTTNEKLFF. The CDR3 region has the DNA TGTGCCAGCAGTTTATCCGGGGGAACAACTAATGAAAAACTGTTTTTT.

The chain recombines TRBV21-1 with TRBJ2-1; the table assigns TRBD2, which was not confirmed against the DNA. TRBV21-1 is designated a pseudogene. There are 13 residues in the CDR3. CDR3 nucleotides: TGTGCCCCCAGGACTACCAAATACAATGAGCAGTTCTTC. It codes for CAPRTTKYNEQFF.

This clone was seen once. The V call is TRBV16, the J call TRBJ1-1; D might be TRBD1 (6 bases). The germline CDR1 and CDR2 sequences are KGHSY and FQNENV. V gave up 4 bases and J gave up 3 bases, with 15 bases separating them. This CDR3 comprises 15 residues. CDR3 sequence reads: CASSPGLGAHTEAFF. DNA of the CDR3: TGTGCCAGCAGCCCGGGATTGGGGGCTCACACTGAAGCTTTCTTT.

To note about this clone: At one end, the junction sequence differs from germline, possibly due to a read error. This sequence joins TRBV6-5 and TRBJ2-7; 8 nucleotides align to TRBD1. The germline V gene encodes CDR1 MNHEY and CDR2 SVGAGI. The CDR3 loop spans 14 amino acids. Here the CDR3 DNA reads TGTGCCAGCAGCCCGGGCCGTGGGGGACAGGTCTCTCTCTTC. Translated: CASSPGRGGQVSLF.

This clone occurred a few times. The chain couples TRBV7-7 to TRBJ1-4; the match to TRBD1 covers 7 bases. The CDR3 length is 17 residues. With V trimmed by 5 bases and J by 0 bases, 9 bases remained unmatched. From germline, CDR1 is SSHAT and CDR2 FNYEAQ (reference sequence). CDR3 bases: TGTGCCAGCAGCCCCCGGACAGGCCGGTCAACTAATGAAAAACTGTTTTTT. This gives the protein CASSPRTGRSTNEKLFF.

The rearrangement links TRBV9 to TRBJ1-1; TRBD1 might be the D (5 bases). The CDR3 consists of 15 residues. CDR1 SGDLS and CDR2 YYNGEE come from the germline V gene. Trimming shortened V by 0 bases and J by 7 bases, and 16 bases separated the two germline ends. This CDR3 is CASSVGGAGLGEAFF. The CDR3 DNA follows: TGTGCCAGCAGCGTAGGCGGTGCAGGGCTGGGTGAAGCTTTCTTT.

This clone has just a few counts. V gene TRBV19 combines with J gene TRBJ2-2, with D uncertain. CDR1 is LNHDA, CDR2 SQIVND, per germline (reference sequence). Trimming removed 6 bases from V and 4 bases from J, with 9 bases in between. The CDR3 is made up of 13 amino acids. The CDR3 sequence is CASRGRSTGELFF. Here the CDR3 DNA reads TGTGCCAGTAGGGGTCGGAGCACCGGGGAGCTGTTTTTT.

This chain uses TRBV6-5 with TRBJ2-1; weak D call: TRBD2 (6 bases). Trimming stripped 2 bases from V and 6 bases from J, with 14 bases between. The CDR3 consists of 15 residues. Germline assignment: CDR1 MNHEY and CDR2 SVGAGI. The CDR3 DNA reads TGTGCCAGCAGTTACAGGGTGACTAGTAGCAATGAGCAGTTCTTC. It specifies CASSYRVTSSNEQFF.

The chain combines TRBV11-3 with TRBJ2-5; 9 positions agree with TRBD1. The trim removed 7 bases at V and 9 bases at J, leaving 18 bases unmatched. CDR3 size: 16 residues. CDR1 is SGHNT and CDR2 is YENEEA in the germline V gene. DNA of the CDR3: TGTGCCAGCACCTCGAATCGGGACAGGGTTGACGAGGCCCAGTACTTC. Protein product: CASTSNRDRVDEAQYF.

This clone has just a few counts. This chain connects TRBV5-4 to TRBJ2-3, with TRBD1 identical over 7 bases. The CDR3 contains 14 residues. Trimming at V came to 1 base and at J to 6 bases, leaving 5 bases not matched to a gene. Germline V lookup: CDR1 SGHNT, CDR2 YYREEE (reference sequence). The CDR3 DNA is TGTGCCAGCAGCTTGCTTCAGGGGGAGGATACGCAGTATTTT. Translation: CASSLLQGEDTQYF. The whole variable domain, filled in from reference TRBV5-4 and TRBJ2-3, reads ETGVTQSPTHLIKTRGQQVTLRCSSQSGHNTVSWYQQALGQGPQFIFQYYREEENGRGNFPPRFSGLQFPNYSSELNVNALELDDSALYLCASSLLQGEDTQYFGPGTRLTVL.

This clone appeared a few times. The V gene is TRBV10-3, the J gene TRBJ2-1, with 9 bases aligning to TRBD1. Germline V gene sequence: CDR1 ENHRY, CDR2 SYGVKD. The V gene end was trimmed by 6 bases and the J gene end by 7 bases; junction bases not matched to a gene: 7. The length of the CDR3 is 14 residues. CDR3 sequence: CAIRGQGGGNEQFF. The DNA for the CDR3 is TGTGCCATCAGGGGACAGGGAGGTGGGAATGAGCAGTTCTTC.

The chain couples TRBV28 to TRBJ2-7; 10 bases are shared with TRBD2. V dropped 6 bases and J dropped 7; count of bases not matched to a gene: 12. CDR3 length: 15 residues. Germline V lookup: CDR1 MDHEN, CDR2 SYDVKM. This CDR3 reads CASRDLAGVALEQYF. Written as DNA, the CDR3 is TGTGCCAGCAGGGACCTAGCGGGGGTTGCGTTAGAGCAGTACTTC.